A selection of T cell receptor beta chains follows, all from one sample in a study of blood T cells in healthy people across ages. Each CDR3 protein gets one entry after TCRdb re-called the 5' RACE reads with MiXCR. This table has more than 1,000,000 distinct CDR3 sequences, approximately 25% appearing once. These data were also filed under a second study, of T cells of mothers and their children.

The sequenced material came from blood. These receptors were collected from a girl aged 2-15 years in good health. The CDR3 runs from the conserved cysteine through the conserved F or W. Each record gives: clone size, V gene, J gene, D gene, CDR3 DNA, CDR3 protein. A D gene is named only where the DNA matches it firmly. The size field is filled for only some rows; it gives once, few, many or a size class.

NA	TRBV12-3/TRBV12-4	TRBJ2-7	NA	TGTGCCAGCAGTCCCCCGACAGGAAGGGGCGAGCAGTACTTC	CASSPPTGRGEQYF
NA	TRBV20-1	TRBJ2-1	NA	TGCAGTGCTAGAGATATCATCGTTAATGAGCAGTTCTTC	CSARDIIVNEQFF
NA	TRBV5-1	TRBJ2-7	NA	TGCGCCAGCAGTTTGGGGGGCCAGAGGGAGCAGTACTTC	CASSLGGQREQYF
NA	TRBV10-3	TRBJ2-5	NA	TGTGCCATCAGTGATTTAGACATCCCGGCGGAGACCCAGTACTTC	CAISDLDIPAETQYF
NA	TRBV6-1	TRBJ2-7	NA	TGTGCCAGCAAGGTGCGGTCAGGGACCTACGAGCAGTACTTC	CASKVRSGTYEQYF
few	TRBV20-1	TRBJ2-7	TRBD1	TGCAGTGCTATACAGGGGCCGGCCTACGAGCAGTACTTC	CSAIQGPAYEQYF
few	TRBV6-1	TRBJ1-2	NA	TGTGCCAGCAGTGTAATTCAGGACCCTCAAACGAACCCCTACACCTTC	CASSVIQDPQTNPYTF
few	TRBV6-5	TRBJ2-5	NA	TGTGCCAGCAGTTACTCTACAGGGTACCAAGAGACCCAGTACTTC	CASSYSTGYQETQYF
NA	TRBV9	TRBJ2-5	TRBD1	TGTGCCAGCAGCGAAACGGGACAGGTCATTAGGGAGACCCAGTACTTC	CASSETGQVIRETQYF
NA	TRBV6-6	TRBJ2-1	NA	TGTGCCAGCTCAGTAGCGGAACTCCGTTTCTACAATGAGCAGTTCTTC	CASSVAELRFYNEQFF
NA	TRBV20-1	TRBJ1-1	NA	TGCAGTGCTAGTAACCGGGGTTCTTCTGAAGCTTTCTTT	CSASNRGSSEAFF
NA	TRBV4-1	TRBJ1-4	NA	TGCGCCAGCAGCCAAGAGCCGGCCGCTCACTTAGGAAAACTGTTTTTT	CASSQEPAAHLGKLFF
NA	TRBV10-3	TRBJ2-7	TRBD1	TGTGCCACCAGGGCCGGGACAGGGGACTACGAGCAGTACTTC	CATRAGTGDYEQYF
NA	TRBV6-5	TRBJ1-1	NA	TGTGCCAGCAGTTACATCGGAGGCGTTAACACTGAAGCTTTCTTT	CASSYIGGVNTEAFF
few	TRBV21-1	TRBJ2-1	NA	TGTGCCAGCAGCATTCAACGAGCGGGAGGGAGCTACAATGAGCAGTTCTTC	CASSIQRAGGSYNEQFF
NA	TRBV3-1	TRBJ2-7	TRBD1	TGTGCCAGCAGCCTAACTAGGACAGGGCTCTCCTACGAGCAGTACTTC	CASSLTRTGLSYEQYF
few	TRBV6-9	TRBJ2-7	NA	TGTGCCAGCGAAGGCCTTCAGGGTAAAACCCCCTACGAGCAGTACTTC	CASEGLQGKTPYEQYF
NA	TRBV25-1	TRBJ2-7	TRBD2	TGTGCCAGCAAGGGACTAGTCACCTACGAGCAGTACTTC	CASKGLVTYEQYF
few	TRBV9	TRBJ2-7	NA	TGTGCCAGCAGCGCCTTACAGGAGGGGCCATGGGAGCAGTACTTC	CASSALQEGPWEQYF
many	TRBV5-6	TRBJ1-1	NA	TGTGCCAGCTCCCTTCAGCTGAACACTGAAGCTTTCTTT	CASSLQLNTEAFF
few	TRBV11-2	TRBJ2-1	NA	TGTGCCTGCAGAAGCTACAATGAGCAGTTCTTC	CACRSYNEQFF
few	TRBV3-1	TRBJ1-4	NA	TGTGCCAGCAGCCAAGATCTTGGTAATGAAAAACTGTTTTTT	CASSQDLGNEKLFF
once	TRBV7-9	TRBJ2-1	NA	TGTGCCAGCAGCTGGACAGAAGACAATGAGCAGTTCTTC	CASSWTEDNEQFF
NA	TRBV9	TRBJ2-1	TRBD1	TGTGCCAGCAGCGTAGTGGGACAGACTTTCTACAATGAGCAGTTCTTC	CASSVVGQTFYNEQFF